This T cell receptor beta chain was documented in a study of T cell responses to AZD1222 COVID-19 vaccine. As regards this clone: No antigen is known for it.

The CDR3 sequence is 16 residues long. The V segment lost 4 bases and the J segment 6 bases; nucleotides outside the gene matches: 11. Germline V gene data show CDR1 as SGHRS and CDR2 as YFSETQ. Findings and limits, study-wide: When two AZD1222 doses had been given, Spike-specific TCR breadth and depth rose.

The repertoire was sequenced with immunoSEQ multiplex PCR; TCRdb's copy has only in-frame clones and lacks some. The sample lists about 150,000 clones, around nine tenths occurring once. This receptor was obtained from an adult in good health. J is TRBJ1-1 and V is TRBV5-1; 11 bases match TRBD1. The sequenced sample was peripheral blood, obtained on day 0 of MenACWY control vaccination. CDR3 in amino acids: CASSRWTGGIGAEAFF. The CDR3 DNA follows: TGCGCCAGCAGCCGTTGGACAGGGGGCATCGGGGCTGAAGCTTTCTTT.